Below, one TCR beta chain is given with its context. This sample is drawn from a study of PD-L1 blockade in urothelial cancer. Assay: immunoSEQ multiplex PCR; the TCRdb copy retains only in-frame clones and omits some. The sample includes about 26,000 clones, 70% to 90% of them seen just once. This TCR derives from a man in his sixties with urothelial cancer. The sample here was PBMCs, taken around atezolizumab (anti-PD-L1) treatment.

This CDR3 is CASSLIPDRPGSAFF. In DNA, the CDR3 is TGTGCCAGTAGCCTCATCCCGGACAGGCCGGGAAGCGCTTTCTTT. This chain joins TRBV19 and TRBJ1-1, with 7 bases aligning to TRBD1. Germline-derived CDR1 and CDR2 are LNHDA and SQIVND (reference sequence). The CDR3 sequence is 15 residues long. V was clipped by 6 bases and J by 11 bases; unmatched bases: 18.